These T cell receptor beta chains were read from a single sample in a study of cytomegalovirus exposure and HLA in healthy donors. The method was immunoSEQ multiplex PCR; TCRdb's version includes in-frame clones alone and lacks a portion of them. Its clone listing holds 150,000 or so clones. The sequencing sample was made of PBMCs. These receptors were obtained from a woman between 45 and 65 years old in good health and CMV-seronegative. The CDR3 runs from the conserved cysteine through the conserved F or W. Each record gives: J gene, CDR3 length, D gene, V gene, CDR3 DNA, CDR3 protein. The D gene is left open where the match is weak.

TRBJ1-4,15,-,TRBV15,TGTGCCACCAGCGGGCCTAGGGGGTGGGAATCAAAACTGTTTTTT,CATSGPRGWESKLFF
TRBJ1-6,16,TRBD1,TRBV2,TGTGCCAGCAGAAAATTACGGGACAGGTCTAGATTGCCCCTCCACTTT,CASRKLRDRSRLPLHF
TRBJ2-3,14,-,TRBV9,TGTGCCAGCAGCGTAGCCGGGTTCACAGATACGCAGTATTTT,CASSVAGFTDTQYF
TRBJ2-7,20,-,TRBV21-1,TGTGCCAGCAGCCTCTTGGAGTACTCTCGTGGCCACTTCCCGCCCTACGAGCAGTACTTC,CASSLLEYSRGHFPPYEQYF
TRBJ1-5,15,TRBD1,TRBV18,TGTGCCAGCTCACCGACAGGGGAATGGAGGCAGCCCCAGCATTTT,CASSPTGEWRQPQHF
TRBJ1-5,15,-,TRBV19,TGTGCCAGTAGCTTCGGGGGTAGAAGCAATCAGCCCCAGCATTTT,CASSFGGRSNQPQHF
TRBJ2-5,15,-,TRBV7-3,TGTGCCAGCAGCCCAAGTTCGGGGGGCTGGGAGACCCAGTACTTC,CASSPSSGGWETQYF
TRBJ2-1,16,-,TRBV7-8,TGTGCCAGCAGCGGGATCAGGGGGGTCGGGGACAATGAGCAGTTCTTC,CASSGIRGVGDNEQFF
TRBJ1-5,16,-,TRBV28,TGTGCCAGCAGTTTTAGCTCTAGGGGTACAAATCAGCCCCAGCATTTT,CASSFSSRGTNQPQHF
TRBJ2-1,13,TRBD2,TRBV7-2,TGTGCCAGCAGCTTAGCTAGCGGGAGTGTCCAGTTCTTC,CASSLASGSVQFF
TRBJ2-7,13,-,TRBV28,TGTGCCAGCAGTTCCAGGGAGGTGCACGAGCAGTACTTC,CASSSREVHEQYF
TRBJ2-7,14,TRBD1,TRBV4-1,TGCGCCAGCAGCCTCCGGGACAGGGAGTACGAGCAGTACTTC,CASSLRDREYEQYF
TRBJ1-3,16,TRBD1,TRBV5-5,TGTGCCAGCATCAACGGAATGCTGGGACAGGCAGACACCATATATTTT,CASINGMLGQADTIYF
TRBJ2-1,12,-,TRBV5-6,TGTGCCAGCAGCTCACATTACAATGAGCAGTTCTTC,CASSSHYNEQFF
TRBJ2-7,16,TRBD1,TRBV7-9,TGTGCCAGCAGCCCGCTCGGTAGGGGGCGAGTACTCGAGCAGTACTTC,CASSPLGRGRVLEQYF
TRBJ1-2,13,-,TRBV6-5,TGTGCCAGCAGTTTTCTCTCTAACTATGGCTACACCTTC,CASSFLSNYGYTF
TRBJ1-6,14,TRBD1,TRBV6-5,TGTGCCGCAACAGGGGGACTGGGGAATTCACCCCTCCACTTT,CAATGGLGNSPLHF
TRBJ1-1,16,TRBD1,TRBV14,TGTGCCAGCAGCCACTACCAACAGGGGATGAACACTGAGGCTTTCTTT,CASSHYQQGMNTEAFF
TRBJ1-2,13,-,TRBV9,TGTGCCAGCAGCCTTAACGCGCACTATGGCTACACCTTC,CASSLNAHYGYTF
TRBJ1-1,16,TRBD1,TRBV6-5,TGTGCCAGCAGTTATCTCGGACAGGGACAAGGTACTGAAGCTTTCTTT,CASSYLGQGQGTEAFF
TRBJ2-4,13,-,TRBV4-2,TGTGCCAGCAGCCAAGAGGAGGGTAACATTCAGTACTTC,CASSQEEGNIQYF
TRBJ1-1,15,TRBD1,TRBV5-1,TGCGCCAGTGACGCCGGGACAGGGGTATACACTGAAGCTTTCTTT,CASDAGTGVYTEAFF
TRBJ1-4,15,-,TRBV5-4,TGTGCCAGCAGCTCCTTCGGGACAACTAATGAAAAACTGTTTTTT,CASSSFGTTNEKLFF
TRBJ1-4,13,TRBD1,TRBV11-1,TGTGCCAGCAGCGTTGGGACAGGTGAAAAACTGTTTTTT,CASSVGTGEKLFF
TRBJ2-7,12,-,TRBV2,TGTGCCAGCAGCTATCGCCCCGGCGAGCAGTACTTC,CASSYRPGEQYF
TRBJ2-3,16,-,TRBV4-1,TGCGCCAGCAGCCAAGGTCCAAAGACTAGCACAGATACGCAGTATTTT,CASSQGPKTSTDTQYF
TRBJ2-5,14,-,TRBV2,TGTGCCAGCAGTGATAACCATGATACTGAGACCCAGTACTTC,CASSDNHDTETQYF
TRBJ2-1,16,TRBD2,TRBV6-5,TGTGCCAGCAGTTATCGATCGGCGGGGGATTACAATGAGCAGTTCTTC,CASSYRSAGDYNEQFF
TRBJ2-5,15,TRBD2,TRBV9,TGTGCCAGCACCATAGCGGGGGGGCCATTAGAGACCCAGTACTTC,CASTIAGGPLETQYF
TRBJ2-3,19,TRBD2,TRBV4-2,TGTGCCAGCAGCCGCGTCAGCGGGGGGGCCGGTCAGTATGCAGATACGCAGTATTTT,CASSRVSGGAGQYADTQYF
TRBJ2-1,14,TRBD1,TRBV4-1,TGCGCCAGCAGCCTCGGACAGGGCTACAATGAGCAGTTCTTC,CASSLGQGYNEQFF
TRBJ2-7,15,TRBD2,TRBV4-3,TGCGCCAGCAGCTTGACTAGCGGGAACTCCTACGAGCAGTACTTC,CASSLTSGNSYEQYF
TRBJ2-2,17,TRBD2,TRBV7-2,TGTGCCAGCAGCCCCCACGGGGGGGCCACGAACACCGGGGAGCTGTTTTTT,CASSPHGGATNTGELFF
TRBJ1-4,14,TRBD1,TRBV6-6,TGTGCCAGCATCAACGGGACAGAGCCCGTAAAACTGTTTTTT,CASINGTEPVKLFF
TRBJ2-3,15,-,TRBV5-6,TGTGCCAGCAGCTTGACAGTTTCTAGCACAGATACGCAGTATTTT,CASSLTVSSTDTQYF
TRBJ1-5,15,-,TRBV4-1,TGCGCCAGCAGCCACCGATTTCGAGGGAATCAGCCCCAGCATTTT,CASSHRFRGNQPQHF
TRBJ2-1,13,-,TRBV5-4,TGTGCCAGCAGCTGGGCTGGCTACAATGAGCAGTTCTTC,CASSWAGYNEQFF
TRBJ1-3,14,TRBD1,TRBV2,TGTGCCAGCAGTTTCGGGACAGTCGAAAACACCATATATTTT,CASSFGTVENTIYF
TRBJ2-3,17,-,TRBV5-4,TGTGCCAGCAGCTTGGAGGCCCGGGGGAGAGACACAGATACGCAGTATTTT,CASSLEARGRDTDTQYF
TRBJ1-6,15,TRBD1,TRBV6-6,TGTGCCAGCAGTTACTCGGGACAGGGGCAGTCACCCCTCCACTTT,CASSYSGQGQSPLHF
TRBJ2-1,15,-,TRBV7-8,TGTGCCAGCAGCCCTACTATGGGGAGCCACAATGAGCAGTTCTTC,CASSPTMGSHNEQFF
TRBJ1-6,17,-,TRBV5-1,TGCGCCAGCAGCTCTTACCTAACTGGACAGATTAATTCACCCCTCCACTTT,CASSSYLTGQINSPLHF
TRBJ2-1,13,-,TRBV2,TGTGCCACTAGTCGCTCCAGCGGTCTTGAGCAGTTCTTC,CATSRSSGLEQFF
TRBJ1-3,15,-,TRBV5-4,TGTGCCAGCAGCTTGGACCACATCTCTGGAAACACCATATATTTT,CASSLDHISGNTIYF
TRBJ2-7,12,-,TRBV7-3,TGTGCCAGCAGCTTAACCGGGGGATCGCAGTACTTC,CASSLTGGSQYF
TRBJ2-7,16,TRBD1,TRBV5-1,TGCGCCAGCAGCTTGGTATCCGGACAGGGGGCGAGGGAGCAGTACTTC,CASSLVSGQGAREQYF
TRBJ2-7,15,-,TRBV5-1,TGCGCCAGCAGCTTCCAACTGGGCCAGAAACGGGAGCAGTACTTC,CASSFQLGQKREQYF
TRBJ2-1,14,TRBD2,TRBV7-9,TGTGCCAGCTTAGCGGGTTCCGAGTTCAATGAGCAGTTCTTC,CASLAGSEFNEQFF
TRBJ1-5,15,-,TRBV4-1,TGCGCCAGCAGCCAGATCCCCGGTTGGAATCAGCCCCAGCATTTT,CASSQIPGWNQPQHF
TRBJ2-7,14,TRBD2,TRBV4-2,TGTGCCAGCAGCCAAGGTCTAGCGGAACGCGAGCAGTACTTC,CASSQGLAEREQYF
TRBJ1-5,14,TRBD1,TRBV27,TGTGCCAGCAGTGTCACAGGGGGCCATCAGCCCCAGCATTTT,CASSVTGGHQPQHF
TRBJ1-2,15,-,TRBV6-5,TGTGCCAGCAGAAGTCGACGGGTTACTAACTATGGCTACACCTTC,CASRSRRVTNYGYTF
TRBJ1-1,13,TRBD1,TRBV18,TGTGCCAGCTCACCAAGGACAGGGGATGAAGCTTTCTTT,CASSPRTGDEAFF
TRBJ2-1,16,-,TRBV6-5,TGTGCCAGCAGTTACTCAGGGGGAAGGGTCTACAATGAGCAGTTCTTC,CASSYSGGRVYNEQFF
TRBJ1-1,15,TRBD1,TRBV12-5,TGTGCTAGTGGCCCCGACAGGGGGCACAACACTGAAGCTTTCTTT,CASGPDRGHNTEAFF
TRBJ2-3,17,-,TRBV4-2,TGTGCCAGCAGCCAAGAGATTGCGGGTTCCCCCTCAAATACGCAGTATTTT,CASSQEIAGSPSNTQYF
TRBJ1-1,16,TRBD1,TRBV18,TGTGCCAGCTCCCCGCCCGGACAGGGACGTCTATTTGAAGCTTTCTTT,CASSPPGQGRLFEAFF
TRBJ2-5,14,TRBD1,TRBV5-6,TGTGCCAGCAGCTCGCTCAGGGGGCAAGAGACCCAGTACTTC,CASSSLRGQETQYF
TRBJ2-1,14,-,TRBV27,TGTGCCAGCAGCCCTGTCGACTCCCACAATGAGCAGTTCTTC,CASSPVDSHNEQFF